One sample yielded the 6 T cell receptor beta chains listed below, sequenced in a study of T-cell reconstitution after alpha-beta-depleted transplantation in children. Unique molecular identifiers were used in preparing the TCRbeta library. Using its own MiXCR run on the PCR reads, TCRdb lists one record per CDR3 protein. This table holds about 640,000 distinct CDR3 sequences, around 13% found once. The sample consisted of PBMCs, mostly from graft donor cells, taken 360 days after TCRalphabeta/CD19-depleted stem cell transplant. The receptors here all came from a male patient between 10 and 17 years old who had a stem cell transplant for acute myeloid leukemia, so the T cells may come from the graft donor.

The rearrangement links TRBV5-1 to TRBJ2-3; D unclear. From germline, CDR1 is SGHRS and CDR2 YFSETQ. The CDR3 contains 15 residues. V was cut by 0 bases and J by 3 bases, with 11 bases left in between. CDR3 DNA sequence: TGCGCCAGCAGCTTGGAAAGTGCCCAAACAGATACGCAGTATTTT. This gives the protein CASSLESAQTDTQYF.

The chain recombines TRBV12-3 or TRBV12-4 with TRBJ1-2, with 7 bases lining up with TRBD1. With V trimmed by 0 bases and J by 8 bases, 3 bases remained unmatched. This CDR3 contains 13 residues. The CDR3 protein is CASSLAAGGGYTF. CDR3 sequence (DNA): TGTGCCAGCAGTTTAGCGGCAGGGGGAGGCTACACCTTC.

This chain connects TRBV7-2 to TRBJ2-3; 9 nucleotides match TRBD2. Germline V gives CDR1 SGHTA, CDR2 FQGNSA. Unmatched junction bases numbered 11, after V lost 2 bases and J lost 5 bases. The CDR3 runs 17 residues. This CDR3 is CASSLRLWTSVGDTQYF. CDR3 bases: TGTGCCAGCAGCTTAAGACTCTGGACTAGCGTGGGAGATACGCAGTATTTT.

This clonotype was seen ten or more times. The V call is TRBV20-1, the J call TRBJ2-1; 7 bases are shared with TRBD2. From germline, CDR1 is DFQATT and CDR2 SNEGSKA (reference sequence). The CDR3 runs 16 residues. CDR3 protein: CRAGGGKGLSYNEQFF. CDR3 DNA sequence: TGCAGAGCCGGGGGAGGGAAAGGGTTATCCTACAATGAGCAGTTCTTC.

The rearrangement uses TRBV12-3 or TRBV12-4 and TRBJ2-1, with 8 positions matching TRBD2. This CDR3 is built from 14 residues. V shed 5 bases, J shed 6 bases, and the junction held 6 bases outside the gene matches. CDR3 sequence: CASSQRELGNEQFF. The CDR3, as DNA: TGTGCCAGCAGTCAGCGGGAGTTGGGCAATGAGCAGTTCTTC.

The rearrangement joins TRBV29-1 to TRBJ2-3, with D tentatively TRBD1 (8 bases). Germline CDR1 is SQVTM and CDR2 is ANQGSEA. The CDR3 is 13 amino acids. Trimming pared 8 bases from V and 5 bases from J, leaving 17 bases between. The CDR3 region is CSSPQGGIDTQYF. Written as DNA, the CDR3 is TGCAGCTCCCCACAGGGGGGGATAGATACGCAGTATTTT.